Described below is a single T cell receptor (beta chain) sequence and its context. Its antigen is undetermined. This record comes from a study of cytomegalovirus exposure and HLA in healthy donors. Study as a whole: An earlier analysis found roughly 110 million unique TCR beta sequences from about 179 million T cells. Early released data had approximately 86 million unique TCRs, all coming from HLA-typed donors.

With 60 Vbeta and 13 Jbeta primers, the PCR was carried out. Sequencing was performed with immunoSEQ multiplex PCR; in TCRdb, only in-frame clones are kept and a portion is missing. Its table records fewer than 200,000 clones. The junction had 9 bases not matched to a gene; V was cut back by 4 bases and J by 2 bases. The CDR3 totals 16 residues. Germline CDR1 SEHNR, CDR2 FQNEAQ (reference sequence). Findings of the study overall: Cytomegalovirus-associated status was assigned to approximately 160 TCR beta chains. Productive rates of about 87% or about 30% were seen for most TCR beta V segments in an earlier analysis.

This receptor was identified in a man aged 30 to 45 in good health and CMV-seronegative. Sequenced sample: PBMCs. This chain connects TRBV7-9 to TRBJ1-2; 8 positions match TRBD1. CDR3 coding DNA: TGTGCCAGCAGCTGGATGGGGGACAGGACAAACTATGGCTACACCTTC. It specifies CASSWMGDRTNYGYTF.